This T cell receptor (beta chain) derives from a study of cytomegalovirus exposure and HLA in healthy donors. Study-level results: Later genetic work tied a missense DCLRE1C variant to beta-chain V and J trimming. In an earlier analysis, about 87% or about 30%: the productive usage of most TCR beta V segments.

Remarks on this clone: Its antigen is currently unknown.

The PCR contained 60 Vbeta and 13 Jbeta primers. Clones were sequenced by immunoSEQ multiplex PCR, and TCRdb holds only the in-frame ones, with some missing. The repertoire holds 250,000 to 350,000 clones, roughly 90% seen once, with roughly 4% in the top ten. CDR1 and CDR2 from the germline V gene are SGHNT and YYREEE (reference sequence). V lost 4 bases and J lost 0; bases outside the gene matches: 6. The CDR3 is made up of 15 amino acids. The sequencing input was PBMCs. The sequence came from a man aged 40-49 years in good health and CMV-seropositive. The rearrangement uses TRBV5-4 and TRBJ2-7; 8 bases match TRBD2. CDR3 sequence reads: CASSLGREDSYEQYF. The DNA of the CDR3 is TGTGCCAGCAGCCTGGGGCGGGAGGACTCCTACGAGCAGTACTTC. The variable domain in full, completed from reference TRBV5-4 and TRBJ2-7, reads ETGVTQSPTHLIKTRGQQVTLRCSSQSGHNTVSWYQQALGQGPQFIFQYYREEENGRGNFPPRFSGLQFPNYSSELNVNALELDDSALYLCASSLGREDSYEQYFGPGTRLTVT.